A selection of T cell receptor beta chains follows, all from one sample in a study of PD-1 blockade in classical Hodgkin lymphoma. Using immunoSEQ multiplex PCR, the repertoire was profiled, and TCRdb retains in-frame clones only, with some absent. The sample holds around 19,000 clones, more than 75% seen once. The source material was peripheral blood mononuclear cells (PBMCs), sampled before the fourth cycle of nivolumab. The receptors stem from a human donor with classical Hodgkin lymphoma. Both conserved end residues are part of each CDR3. The D gene is left open where the match is weak. Clone size, where shown, is once, few, many, or a class for clones that have expanded.

J gene	clone size	D gene	V gene	CDR3 protein	CDR3 DNA
TRBJ2-2	once	-	TRBV2	CASLEGRVNTGELFF	TGTGCCAGCCTCGAGGGCAGGGTAAACACCGGGGAGCTGTTTTTT
TRBJ1-5	few	TRBD1	TRBV10-2	CASRTGGSSNQPQHF	TGCGCCAGCAGAACAGGGGGGTCAAGCAATCAGCCCCAGCATTTT
TRBJ2-2	-	-	TRBV7-8	CATSPFGTGELFF	TGTGCCACCTCTCCCTTTGGAACCGGGGAGCTGTTTTTT
TRBJ2-7	-	-	TRBV10-2	CASSESAYEQYF	TGCGCCAGCAGTGAGTCGGCCTACGAGCAGTACTTC
TRBJ2-2	-	TRBD1	TRBV7-6	CASCPGTGGAGELFF	TGTGCCAGTTGCCCCGGGACAGGGGGGGCCGGGGAGCTGTTTTTT
TRBJ2-3	-	TRBD2	TRBV6-4	CASSDSGLATDTQYF	TGTGCCAGCAGTGACTCGGGACTAGCTACAGATACGCAGTATTTT
TRBJ2-1	-	-	TRBV2	CASSRDLDNEQFF	TGTGCCAGCAGCCGGGACCTCGACAATGAGCAGTTCTTC
TRBJ2-3	-	-	TRBV5-1	CASSITGLDTQYF	TGCGCCAGCAGCATAACAGGGCTGGATACGCAGTATTTT
TRBJ2-7	-	-	TRBV4-1	CASSQGPEGAYEQYF	TGCGCCAGCAGCCAAGGCCCCGAGGGGGCCTACGAGCAGTACTTC
TRBJ2-5	-	TRBD2	TRBV4-1	CASSQEFLGGVRETQYF	TGCGCCAGCAGCCAAGAGTTCCTGGGGGGGGTGCGAGAGACCCAGTACTTC
TRBJ2-1	-	TRBD2	TRBV18	CASSPGLAGDNEQFF	TGTGCCAGCTCACCGGGACTAGCGGGGGACAATGAGCAGTTCTTC
TRBJ2-5	-	TRBD1	TRBV7-8	CASSLATDRGRWVKTQYF	TGTGCCAGCAGCTTAGCCACCGACAGGGGGCGCTGGGTAAAGACCCAGTACTTC
TRBJ2-5	once	-	TRBV7-3	CASSSQGGETQYF	TGTGCCAGCAGCTCCCAGGGGGGGGAGACCCAGTACTTC
TRBJ2-2	-	-	TRBV7-3	CASSLGGTNANTGELFF	TGTGCCAGCAGCCTCGGAGGGACAAACGCGAACACCGGGGAGCTGTTTTTT
TRBJ2-3	-	-	TRBV27	CASTAGTDTQYF	TGTGCCAGCACGGCGGGCACAGATACGCAGTATTTT
TRBJ1-2	-	-	TRBV5-1	CASSFGDNLQRYTF	TGCGCCAGCAGCTTTGGAGACAATCTCCAACGCTACACCTTC
TRBJ1-1	-	TRBD1	TRBV2	CASSLDRDTEAFF	TGTGCCAGCAGTTTGGACAGGGACACTGAAGCTTTCTTT
TRBJ1-5	once	-	TRBV28	CASSLLFGFLGNQPQHF	TGTGCCAGCAGTTTACTTTTCGGATTTTTGGGCAATCAGCCCCAGCATTTT
TRBJ1-3	-	-	TRBV5-1	CASSPYGQRSGNTIYF	TGCGCCAGCAGCCCGTACGGACAGAGGTCTGGAAACACCATATATTTT
TRBJ1-5	once	-	TRBV4-2	CASSQVRSNQPQHF	TGTGCCAGCAGCCAAGTCAGAAGCAATCAGCCCCAGCATTTT
TRBJ1-1	-	-	TRBV4-3	CASSQERGRQGSFF	TGCGCCAGCAGCCAAGAGAGGGGGAGGCAGGGCTCATTCTTT
TRBJ1-5	-	TRBD1	TRBV18	CASSPEGQGINQPQHF	TGTGCCAGCTCACCCGAAGGACAGGGTATCAATCAGCCCCAGCATTTT
TRBJ2-5	few	-	TRBV29-1	CSVGDATQYF	TGCAGCGTTGGAGATGCGACCCAGTACTTC
TRBJ1-5	-	-	TRBV7-8	CASSLGLYQPQHF	TGTGCCAGCAGCTTAGGGCTTTATCAGCCCCAGCATTTT
TRBJ2-7	once	TRBD2	TRBV29-1	CSVWDYYEQYF	TGCAGCGTTTGGGACTACTACGAGCAGTACTTC
TRBJ1-5	-	TRBD1	TRBV19	CASTVQGGGQPQHF	TGTGCCAGCACGGTACAGGGGGGTGGGCAGCCCCAGCATTTT
TRBJ2-7	-	-	TRBV7-5	CVRSLASTGEQYF	TGTGTCAGAAGCTTAGCCAGTACGGGTGAGCAGTACTTC
TRBJ2-5	-	-	TRBV9	CASSGGPQETQYF	TGTGCCAGCAGCGGGGGCCCCCAAGAGACCCAGTACTTC
TRBJ2-7	-	TRBD1	TRBV10-3	CAIRDRDRGNYEQYF	TGTGCCATCAGGGACCGGGACAGGGGGAACTACGAGCAGTACTTC
TRBJ2-7	-	TRBD1	TRBV15	CATSRATGGYEQYF	TGTGCCACCAGCAGAGCTACAGGGGGGTACGAGCAGTACTTC
TRBJ2-5	-	-	TRBV9	CASSPSQETQYF	TGTGCCAGCAGCCCCTCCCAAGAGACCCAGTACTTC
TRBJ2-1	few	TRBD1	TRBV7-3	CASKRTGGGTDEQFF	TGTGCCAGCAAAAGGACAGGGGGAGGTACGGATGAGCAGTTCTTC
TRBJ2-7	-	-	TRBV6-5	CASSLDSYEQYF	TGTGCCAGCAGCCTGGACTCCTACGAGCAGTACTTC
TRBJ1-2	-	-	TRBV27	CASSSGYGYTF	TGTGCCAGCAGTTCGGGCTATGGCTACACCTTC
TRBJ1-2	-	TRBD1	TRBV27	CASILRQGLGYGYTF	TGTGCCAGCATACTACGACAGGGACTTGGTTATGGCTACACCTTC
TRBJ1-1	few	TRBD1	TRBV4-2	CASSQARTGGTEAFF	TGTGCCAGCAGCCAAGCCCGGACAGGGGGCACTGAAGCTTTCTTT
TRBJ1-2	-	TRBD1	TRBV5-1	CASSLEVQGAQNYGYTF	TGCGCCAGCAGCTTGGAGGTCCAGGGGGCGCAGAACTATGGCTACACCTTC
TRBJ1-1	-	-	TRBV28	CASSLYLQGYNTEAFF	TGTGCCAGCAGCCTCTATCTACAGGGTTATAACACTGAAGCTTTCTTT
TRBJ2-5	-	-	TRBV5-4	CASSLKSYQETQYF	TGTGCCAGCAGCCTAAAATCGTACCAAGAGACCCAGTACTTC
TRBJ2-3	-	TRBD1	TRBV4-1	CASSQIRTGGFDTQYF	TGCGCCAGCAGCCAAATTAGGACAGGGGGCTTTGATACGCAGTATTTT
TRBJ2-3	-	-	TRBV27	CASTILHTDTQYF	TGTGCCAGCACCATACTTCACACAGATACGCAGTATTTT
TRBJ2-1	-	TRBD1	TRBV2	CASSEGTGQTGEQFF	TGTGCCAGCAGTGAAGGGACAGGGCAAACGGGGGAGCAGTTCTTC
TRBJ1-1	-	-	TRBV28	CASSSGQTKAFF	TGTGCCAGCAGTTCAGGACAGACAAAAGCTTTCTTT
TRBJ1-5	-	-	TRBV6-6	CASSRTTSNQPQHF	TGTGCCAGCAGTCGGACAACTAGCAATCAGCCCCAGCATTTT
TRBJ2-7	few	-	TRBV29-1	CSAGQSWSTEQYF	TGCAGCGCAGGACAGTCTTGGTCTACTGAGCAGTACTTC
TRBJ2-1	once	TRBD2	TRBV27	CASSLPGTGGGEQFF	TGTGCCAGCAGTTTACCGGGGACGGGAGGAGGTGAGCAGTTCTTC